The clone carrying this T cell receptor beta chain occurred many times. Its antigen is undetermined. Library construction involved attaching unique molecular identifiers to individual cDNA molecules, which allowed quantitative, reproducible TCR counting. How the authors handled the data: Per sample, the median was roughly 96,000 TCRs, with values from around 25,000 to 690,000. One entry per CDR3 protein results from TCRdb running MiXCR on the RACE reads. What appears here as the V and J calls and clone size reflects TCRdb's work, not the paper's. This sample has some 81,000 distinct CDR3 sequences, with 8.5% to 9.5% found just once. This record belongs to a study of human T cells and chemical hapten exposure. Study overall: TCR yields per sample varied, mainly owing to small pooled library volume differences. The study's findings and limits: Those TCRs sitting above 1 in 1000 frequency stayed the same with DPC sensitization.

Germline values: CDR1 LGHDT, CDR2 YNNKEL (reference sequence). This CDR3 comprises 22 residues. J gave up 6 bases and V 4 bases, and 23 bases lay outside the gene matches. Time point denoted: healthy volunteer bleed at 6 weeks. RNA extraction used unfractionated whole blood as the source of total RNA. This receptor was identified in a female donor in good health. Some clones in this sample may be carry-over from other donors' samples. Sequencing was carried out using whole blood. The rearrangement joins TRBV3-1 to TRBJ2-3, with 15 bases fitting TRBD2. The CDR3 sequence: CASSPLHNLGLAGGPWADTQYF. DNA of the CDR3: TGTGCCAGCAGCCCACTCCACAACCTCGGACTAGCGGGGGGGCCCTGGGCTGATACGCAGTATTTT.